This T cell receptor (beta chain) was sequenced in a study of shared clonotypes between healthy human individuals. Turning to the study itself: CD4 naive cells filled three plates per donor, CD4 memory three, CD8 naive two and CD8 memory one. The study's findings and limits: Sharing across four donors was highest in naive CD4 (roughly 5%) and lowest in memory CD8 (roughly 0.4%). Estimated richness values were generally larger in naive subsets than in memory subsets.

Naive CD8 cells comprised CD45RO-negative, CCR7-positively selected cells, excluding terminally differentiated effector memory CD45RA+ cells. On this clone itself: Its antigen remains unidentified.

CDR3 length equals 20 residues. The J segment lost 5 bases and the V segment lost 2 bases, leaving 19 bases of the junction unmatched. CDR1 and CDR2 (germline): SGHNT, YENEEA. Researchers divided each subset's genomic DNA evenly across several immunoSEQ plates. The method was immunoSEQ multiplex PCR; TCRdb's version includes in-frame clones alone and lacks a portion of them. The repertoire includes 2 million or so clones, around 96% of them detected once, and approximately 1.2% sits in the top ten. Sample: naive CD8+ T cells sorted from blood. The genes are TRBV11-3 and TRBJ1-5; 9 positions agree with TRBD1. The TCR sequence derives from a man aged 18-30 years in good health. The CDR3 DNA is TGTGCCAGCAGCTTAACCCCGGGACAGGGTTTCACAAGGATCTATCAGCCCCAGCATTTT. Its protein is CASSLTPGQGFTRIYQPQHF.